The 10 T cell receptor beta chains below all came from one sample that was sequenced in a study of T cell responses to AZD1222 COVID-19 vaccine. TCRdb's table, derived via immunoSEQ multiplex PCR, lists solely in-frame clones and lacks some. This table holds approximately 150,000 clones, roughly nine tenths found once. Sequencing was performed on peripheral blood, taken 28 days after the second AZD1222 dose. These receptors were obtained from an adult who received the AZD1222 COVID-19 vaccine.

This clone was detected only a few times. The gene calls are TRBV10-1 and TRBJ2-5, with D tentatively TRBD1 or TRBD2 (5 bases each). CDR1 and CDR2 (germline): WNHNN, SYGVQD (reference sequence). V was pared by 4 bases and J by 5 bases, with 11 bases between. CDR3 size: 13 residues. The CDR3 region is CASSGGVIETQYF. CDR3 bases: TGCGCCAGCAGTGGAGGGGTTATCGAGACCCAGTACTTC.

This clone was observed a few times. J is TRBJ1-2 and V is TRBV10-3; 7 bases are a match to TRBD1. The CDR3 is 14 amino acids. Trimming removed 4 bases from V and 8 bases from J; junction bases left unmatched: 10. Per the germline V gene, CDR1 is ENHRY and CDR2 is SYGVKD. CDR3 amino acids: CAISVEQGIDGYTF. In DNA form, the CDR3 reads TGTGCCATCAGTGTCGAACAGGGGATCGACGGCTACACCTTC.

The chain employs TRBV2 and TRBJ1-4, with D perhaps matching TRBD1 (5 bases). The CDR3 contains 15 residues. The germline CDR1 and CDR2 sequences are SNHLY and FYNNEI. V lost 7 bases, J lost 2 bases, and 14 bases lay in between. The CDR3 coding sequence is TGTGCCAGCAAGTCCCAGGGTTCGACTAATGAAAAACTGTTTTTT. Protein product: CASKSQGSTNEKLFF.

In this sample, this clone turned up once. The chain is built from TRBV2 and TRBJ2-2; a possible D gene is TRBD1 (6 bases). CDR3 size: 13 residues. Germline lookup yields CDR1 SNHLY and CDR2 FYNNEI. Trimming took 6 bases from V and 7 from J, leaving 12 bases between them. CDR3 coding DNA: TGTGCCAGCAGAGGGGGAGTTCACGGGGAGCTGTTTTTT. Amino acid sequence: CASRGGVHGELFF.

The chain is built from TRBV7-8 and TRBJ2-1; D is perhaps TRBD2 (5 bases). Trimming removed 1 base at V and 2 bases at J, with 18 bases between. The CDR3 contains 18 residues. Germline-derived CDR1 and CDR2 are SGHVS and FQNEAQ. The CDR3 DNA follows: TGTGCCAGCAGCTTAGTGGCTAGCAGTCGGTCAGCCTACAATGAGCAGTTCTTC. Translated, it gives CASSLVASSRSAYNEQFF.

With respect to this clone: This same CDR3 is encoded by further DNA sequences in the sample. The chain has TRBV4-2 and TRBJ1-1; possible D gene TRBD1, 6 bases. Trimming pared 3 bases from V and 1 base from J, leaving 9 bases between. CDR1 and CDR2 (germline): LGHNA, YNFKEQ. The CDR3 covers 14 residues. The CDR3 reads CASSHLDRNTEAFF. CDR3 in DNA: TGTGCCAGCAGCCACCTGGACAGGAACACTGAAGCTTTCTTT.

The CDR3 region is CASSLAGALYGYTF. The DNA of the CDR3 is TGTGCCAGCAGTTTAGCGGGGGCCCTGTATGGCTACACCTTC. The rearrangement uses TRBV28 and TRBJ1-2; the D gene is possibly TRBD1 (6 bases). This CDR3 region has 14 residues. Trimming left V 2 bases short and J 5 bases short, with 12 bases between. CDR1 is MDHEN and CDR2 is SYDVKM in the germline V gene.

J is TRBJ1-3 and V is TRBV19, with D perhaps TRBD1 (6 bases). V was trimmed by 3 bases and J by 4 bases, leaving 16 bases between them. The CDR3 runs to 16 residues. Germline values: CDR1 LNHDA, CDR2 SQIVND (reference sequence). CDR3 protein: CASSMVTGTKGNTIYF. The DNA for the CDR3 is TGTGCCAGTAGTATGGTTACAGGGACAAAAGGAAACACCATATATTTT.

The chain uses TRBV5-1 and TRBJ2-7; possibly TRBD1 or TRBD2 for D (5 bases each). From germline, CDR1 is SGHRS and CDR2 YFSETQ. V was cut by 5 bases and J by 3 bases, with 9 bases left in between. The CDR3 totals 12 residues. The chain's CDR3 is CASSGDLYEQYF. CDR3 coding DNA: TGCGCCAGCAGTGGGGACCTCTACGAGCAGTACTTC. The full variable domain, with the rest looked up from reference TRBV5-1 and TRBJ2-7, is KAGVTQTPRYLIKTRGQQVTLSCSPISGHRSVSWYQQTPGQGLQFLFEYFSETQRNKGNFPGRFSGRQFSNSRSEMNVSTLELGDSALYLCASSGDLYEQYFGPGTRLTVT.

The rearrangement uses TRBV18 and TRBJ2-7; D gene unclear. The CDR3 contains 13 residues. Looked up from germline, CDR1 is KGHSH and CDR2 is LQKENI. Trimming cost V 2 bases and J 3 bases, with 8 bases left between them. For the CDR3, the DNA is TGTGCCAGCTCACCAGGTGAGAGCTACGAGCAGTACTTC. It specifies CASSPGESYEQYF.